Below, 2 T cell receptor beta chains from the same sample are listed, as sequenced in a study of blood T cell repertoires in COVID-19. Using immunoSEQ multiplex PCR, the repertoire was profiled, and TCRdb retains in-frame clones only, with some absent. This sample has some 110,000 clones; roughly 90% occur once, and the top ten carry about 8%. The sample consisted of peripheral blood. The receptors stem from a human donor in a cohort sampled during active COVID-19.

The chain is built from TRBV30 and TRBJ2-5; no reliable D call. This CDR3 is 14 amino acids long. V was trimmed by 0 bases and J by 2 bases, leaving 10 bases between them. Germline-derived CDR1 and CDR2 are GTSNPN and SVGIG (reference sequence). This chain's CDR3 is CAWSVNSGQETQYF. In nucleotides, the CDR3 is TGTGCCTGGAGTGTCAATTCAGGACAAGAGACCCAGTACTTC. The whole variable domain, remainder taken from reference TRBV30 and TRBJ2-5, is SQTIHQWPATLVQPVGSPLSLECTVEGTSNPNLYWYRQAAGRGLQLLFYSVGIGQISSEVPQNLSASRPQDRQFILSSKKLLLSDSGFYLCAWSVNSGQETQYFGPGTRLLVL.

This clone was seen a single time. The chain has TRBV6-6 and TRBJ1-2, with D possibly being TRBD1 (6 bases). The germline gives CDR1 MNHNY, CDR2 SVGAGI (reference sequence). The CDR3 is made up of 14 amino acids. The V and J ends lost 2 bases and 5 bases respectively, with 12 bases between them. CDR3 bases: TGTGCCAGCAGTTACCACAGGGTGCAATATGGCTACACCTTC. Translation gives CASSYHRVQYGYTF.